Sequencing of this TCR beta chain was carried out in a study of blood T cell repertoires in COVID-19. Study as a whole: The United States, Italy and Spain were the sources of the acute and convalescent COVID-19 samples. Sample material is recorded as cDNA or gDNA derived from T cells, B-cell-depleted T cells, or PBMCs.

The authors' processing: Researchers report that nucleated cell counts were estimated from reference gene primer amplification. This table comes from immunoSEQ multiplex PCR, and its TCRdb copy is limited to in-frame clones, with some not included. Clonal size and the V and J genes are those of that table, whereas D and trimming came from the DNA. The sample includes about 190,000 clones, 84% of them seen just once. This CDR3 region has 14 residues. V lost 3 bases and J lost 4; bases outside the gene matches: 6. The germline gives CDR1 SGDLS, CDR2 YYNGEE. This clonotype was obtained from a woman in her seventies with active or convalescent COVID-19. Sequencing was carried out using peripheral blood. The V call is TRBV9, the J call TRBJ1-1; 7 bases are a match to TRBD1. The CDR3: CASSETGSGTEAFF. In DNA form, the CDR3 reads TGTGCCAGCAGCGAGACAGGGTCGGGCACTGAAGCTTTCTTT.